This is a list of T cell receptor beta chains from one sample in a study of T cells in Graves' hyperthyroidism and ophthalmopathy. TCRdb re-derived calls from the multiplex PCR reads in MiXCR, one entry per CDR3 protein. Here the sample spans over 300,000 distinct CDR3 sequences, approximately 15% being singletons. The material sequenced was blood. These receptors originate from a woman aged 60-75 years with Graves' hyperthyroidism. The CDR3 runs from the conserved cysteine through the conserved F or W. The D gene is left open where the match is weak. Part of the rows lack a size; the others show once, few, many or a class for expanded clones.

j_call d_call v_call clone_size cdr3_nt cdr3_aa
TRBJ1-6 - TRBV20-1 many TGCAGTGCTTCCGACAGCCCGAGCTCCTATAATTCACCCCTCCACTTT CSASDSPSSYNSPLHF
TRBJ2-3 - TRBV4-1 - TGCGCCAGCAGCGCTACCGGGACCGGGGCGACAGATACGCAGTATTTT CASSATGTGATDTQYF
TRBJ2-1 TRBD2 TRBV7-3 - TGTGCCAGCAGCCGACTAGCGGAGTTTAGCTCCTACAATGAGCAGTTCTTC CASSRLAEFSSYNEQFF
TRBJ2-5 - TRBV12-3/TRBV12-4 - TGTGCCAGCAGTTTCGTGGGGGAGCACCAAGAGACCCAGTACTTC CASSFVGEHQETQYF
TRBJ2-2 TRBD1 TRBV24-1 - TGTGCCACCAGTGATTTTATGGGACAGGGTAGATACACCGGGGAGCTGTTTTTT CATSDFMGQGRYTGELFF
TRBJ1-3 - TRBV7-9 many TGTGCCAGCAGCTTAGGGCCCGGCTCTGGAAACACCATATATTTT CASSLGPGSGNTIYF
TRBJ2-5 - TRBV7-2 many TGTGCCAGCAGCTTGGGGTGGGTAGCTACCCGCCAAGAGACCCAGTACTTC CASSLGWVATRQETQYF
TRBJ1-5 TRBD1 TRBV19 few TGTGCCAGTAGCCACGAAGGGACAGGGAATAGCAATCAGCCCCAGCATTTT CASSHEGTGNSNQPQHF
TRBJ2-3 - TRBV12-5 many TGTGCTAGTGGCTCACCGGGGACTAGCACAGATACGCAGTATTTT CASGSPGTSTDTQYF
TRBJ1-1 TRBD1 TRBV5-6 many TGTGCCAGCAGCTCGCCGGGACAGGCATACATGAACACTGAAGCTTTCTTT CASSSPGQAYMNTEAFF
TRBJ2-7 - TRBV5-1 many TGCGCCAGCAGCTTGGGGCCGTATACCTACGAGCAGTACTTC CASSLGPYTYEQYF
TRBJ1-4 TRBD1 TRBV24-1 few TGTGCCACCAGTGATCCGGGACAGGGTGAAAAACTGTTTTTT CATSDPGQGEKLFF
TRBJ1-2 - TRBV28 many TGTGCCAGCAGTTTCCCGGGACGTCCTAACTATGGCTACACCTTC CASSFPGRPNYGYTF
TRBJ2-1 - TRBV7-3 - TGTGCCAGCAGCTCCTTGGGGGGACAGTACAATGAGCAGTTCTTC CASSSLGGQYNEQFF
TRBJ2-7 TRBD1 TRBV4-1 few TGCGCCAGCAGCCAGGGCCTACCGGGACAGGGTACGTACGAGCAGTACTTC CASSQGLPGQGTYEQYF
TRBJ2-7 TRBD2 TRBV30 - TGTGCCTGGGGGACTAGCGGGAGGAGCTCCTACGAGCAGTACTTC CAWGTSGRSSYEQYF
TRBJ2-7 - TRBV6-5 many TGTGCCAGCAGTTACGATCTAAGCCCCGACTACGAGCAGTACTTC CASSYDLSPDYEQYF
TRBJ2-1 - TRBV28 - TGTGCCACCAAAGATGGGGGATTCAATGAGCAGTTCTTC CATKDGGFNEQFF
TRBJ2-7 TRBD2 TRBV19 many TGTGCCAGTAGGGTGGGACTAGCGGACCCCTACGAGCAGTACTTC CASRVGLADPYEQYF
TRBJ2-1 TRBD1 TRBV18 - TGTGCCAGCTCACCACTTATACAGGGGTACAATGAGCAGTTCTTC CASSPLIQGYNEQFF
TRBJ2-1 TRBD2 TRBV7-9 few TGTGCCGGCAGCTTACAAGCGGGAAGCTACAATGAGCAGTTCTTC CAGSLQAGSYNEQFF
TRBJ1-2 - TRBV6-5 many TGTGCCAGCAGTTACTCGGCCCTGGGCGGGAACTATGGCTACACCTTC CASSYSALGGNYGYTF
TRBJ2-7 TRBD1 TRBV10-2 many TGCGCCAGCAGACGTTCCGGGACAGAGGGATCCTACGAGCAGTACTTC CASRRSGTEGSYEQYF
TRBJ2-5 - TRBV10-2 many TGCGCCAGCAGTTGGGCCCAAGAGACCCAGTACTTC CASSWAQETQYF
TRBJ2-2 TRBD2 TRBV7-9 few TGTGCCAGCATCCCACCGGGACTAGAGGACACCGGGGAGCTGTTTTTT CASIPPGLEDTGELFF
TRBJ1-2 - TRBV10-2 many TGCGCCAGCAGTGAAAACGTCGCGTCCAATGGCTACACCTTC CASSENVASNGYTF
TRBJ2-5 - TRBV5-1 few TGCGCCAGCAGCTTGGTGGGCTTCCAAGAGACCCAGTACTTC CASSLVGFQETQYF
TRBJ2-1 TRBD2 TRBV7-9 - TGTGCCAGCAGCTCCAAGGGACTAGCGGGGGACAATGAGCAGTTCTTC CASSSKGLAGDNEQFF
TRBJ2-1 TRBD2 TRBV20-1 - TGCAGTGCTAGAGGGGGGACTAGCGGGAGAGATAGTCGGTACAATGAGCAGTTCTTC CSARGGTSGRDSRYNEQFF
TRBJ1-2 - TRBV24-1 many TGTGCCACCAGTGATCTCAGGGTAGAGAATGGCTACACCTTC CATSDLRVENGYTF
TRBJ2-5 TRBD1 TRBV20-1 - TGTAGTGCTAGAGACCTGGGACAGGGGGCCCAAGAGACCCAGTACTTC CSARDLGQGAQETQYF
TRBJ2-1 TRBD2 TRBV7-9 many TGTGCCAGCAGCCCACACCTTAGCGGGAGGGGAGATGAGCAGTTCTTC CASSPHLSGRGDEQFF
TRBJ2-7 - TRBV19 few TGTGCCAGTAGTAGGAGCGGAAGCCCTTCCTCCTACGAGCAGTACTTC CASSRSGSPSSYEQYF
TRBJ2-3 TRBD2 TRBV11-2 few TGTGCCAGCAGCCAAGCCGTCATGCTAAGCGGGGGATACACAGATACGCAGTATTTT CASSQAVMLSGGYTDTQYF
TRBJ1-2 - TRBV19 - TGTGCCAGTAGGACTCCCATTCAAAACTATGGCTACACCTTC CASRTPIQNYGYTF
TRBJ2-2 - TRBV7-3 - TGTGCCAGCAGCCCCCAGGCGAGAAACACCGGGGAGCTGTTTTTT CASSPQARNTGELFF
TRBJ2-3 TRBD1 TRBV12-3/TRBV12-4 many TGTGCCAGCAGTGACAGGGGGCGAGCAGATACGCAGTATTTT CASSDRGRADTQYF
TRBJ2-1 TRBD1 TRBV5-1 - TGCGCCAGCAGCTCGGAACAGGGGGCGGTCTACAATGAGCAGTTCTTC CASSSEQGAVYNEQFF
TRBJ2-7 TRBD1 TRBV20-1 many TGCAGTGCAACCCGGGACAGGGGAGGGGAGCAGTACTTC CSATRDRGGEQYF
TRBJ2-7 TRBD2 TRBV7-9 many TGTGCCAGCAGCCCAAGGTCGCTAGCGGGAGGTTTCGAGCAGTACTTC CASSPRSLAGGFEQYF
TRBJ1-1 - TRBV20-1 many TGCAGTGCTAGACCTTCAGGGCTTAACACTGAAGCTTTCTTT CSARPSGLNTEAFF
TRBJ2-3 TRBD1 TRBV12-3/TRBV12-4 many TGTGCCAGCTCAAGACAGGGGATGGGCACAGATACGCAGTATTTT CASSRQGMGTDTQYF
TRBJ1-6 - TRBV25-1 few TGTGCCAGCAGTGAATTGAACCCGGGACGGTGGGAATTTTTTAATTCACCCCTCCACTTT CASSELNPGRWEFFNSPLHF
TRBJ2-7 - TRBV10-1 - TGCGCCAGCAGTGAGGGGGCTCGTAACGAGCAGTACTTC CASSEGARNEQYF
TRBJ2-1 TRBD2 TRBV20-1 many TGCAGTGCTAGAGATGGGACTAGCGGGAGGGCTGAGCAGTTCTTC CSARDGTSGRAEQFF